This T cell receptor beta chain was recorded in a study of blood T cells in healthy people across ages. Drawn from each donor were roughly 10 milliliters of peripheral blood. Total RNA, at least 5.5 micrograms per sample, came from PBMCs. For this clonotype: Its antigen is not identified.

Notes on the study in general: More naive CD4+ cells and higher diversity were found in long-lived than in aged donors.

For the second PCR, which ran for about 6 to 11 cycles, a sample-barcoded 5' primer and a J-beta primer mix were used. TCRdb reanalysed the 5' RACE reads using MiXCR and keeps one entry per CDR3 protein. Of more than 800,000 distinct CDR3 sequences listed, 40% to 50% are singletons. Germline loops: CDR1 DFQATT, CDR2 SNEGSKA (reference sequence). The CDR3 is 15 amino acids. The chain has TRBV20-1 and TRBJ2-4, with 10 bases fitting TRBD2. Judging by the DNA end, TRBJ2-7 fits better; the J call may be wrong. The specimen sequenced was blood. The TCR sequence derives from a woman between 55 and 75 years old in good health. In nucleotides, the CDR3 is TGCAGTGCTAGACCCGACGGACTAGCGGACTACGAGCAGTACTTC. The encoded protein is CSARPDGLADYEQYF.